The rows below give T cell receptor beta chains drawn from one sample of a study of blood T cells in healthy people across ages. TCRdb itself ran the 5' RACE reads through MiXCR, one entry per CDR3 protein. The sample records fewer than 800,000 distinct CDR3 sequences, 20% to 25% being singletons. The same sample was also used in a study of T cells of mothers and their children.

The sample was blood. The source of these receptors is a boy aged 5-17 years in good health. Each CDR3 is given with its conserved first and last residue.

j_gene: TRBJ2-5; v_gene: TRBV21-1; CDR3aa: CASSKLGQSETQYF
j_gene: .; v_gene: TRBV6-6; CDR3aa: CASSYFSEETQYF
j_gene: TRBJ2-7; v_gene: TRBV4-3; CDR3aa: CASSQDRQEYYEQYF
j_gene: TRBJ1-1; v_gene: TRBV9; CDR3aa: CASSVGGWFGGAEAFF
j_gene: TRBJ1-2; v_gene: TRBV3-1; CDR3aa: CASSQERDYGYTF
j_gene: TRBJ2-3; v_gene: TRBV20-1; CDR3aa: CSAAPGGTTDTQYF
j_gene: TRBJ2-1; v_gene: TRBV20-1; CDR3aa: CSARDRTTDEQFF
j_gene: TRBJ2-6; v_gene: TRBV5-1; CDR3aa: CASYEAGANVLTF
j_gene: TRBJ2-3; v_gene: TRBV11-2; CDR3aa: CASSLGLASRQYF
j_gene: TRBJ1-2; v_gene: TRBV5-5; CDR3aa: CASSTGGTGPSNYGYTF
j_gene: TRBJ2-2; v_gene: TRBV5-6; CDR3aa: CASSLEGLAGINTGELFF
j_gene: TRBJ2-1; v_gene: TRBV4-1; CDR3aa: CASSPTEIHNEQFF
j_gene: TRBJ2-7; v_gene: TRBV6-5; CDR3aa: CASSISTSGSYEQYF
j_gene: TRBJ2-2; v_gene: TRBV2; CDR3aa: CASFGTTNTGELFF
j_gene: .; v_gene: TRBV29-1; CDR3aa: CSVAGTYEQYF
j_gene: TRBJ1-1; v_gene: TRBV3-1; CDR3aa: CASSLRPGGAFF
j_gene: TRBJ2-1; v_gene: TRBV7-9; CDR3aa: CASSSPGQAYNEQFF
j_gene: TRBJ2-2; v_gene: TRBV6-4; CDR3aa: CASSDTIDTGELFF
j_gene: TRBJ2-7; v_gene: TRBV10-2; CDR3aa: CASSELAPELYEQYF
j_gene: TRBJ2-7; v_gene: TRBV5-6; CDR3aa: CASSSRPNGGHEQYF
j_gene: TRBJ2-7; v_gene: TRBV12-3/TRBV12-4; CDR3aa: CASTIPDRPYEQYF